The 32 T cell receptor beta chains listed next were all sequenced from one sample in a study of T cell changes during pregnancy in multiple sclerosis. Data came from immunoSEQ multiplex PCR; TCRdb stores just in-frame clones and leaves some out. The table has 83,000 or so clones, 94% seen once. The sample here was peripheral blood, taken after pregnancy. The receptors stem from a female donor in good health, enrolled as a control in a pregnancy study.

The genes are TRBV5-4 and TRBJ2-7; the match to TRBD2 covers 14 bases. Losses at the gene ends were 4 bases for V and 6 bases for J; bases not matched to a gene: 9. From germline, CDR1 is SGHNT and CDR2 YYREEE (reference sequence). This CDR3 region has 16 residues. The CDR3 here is CASSPGTSGRRSEQYF. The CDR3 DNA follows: TGTGCCAGCAGCCCGGGGACTAGCGGGAGACGATCCGAGCAGTACTTC.

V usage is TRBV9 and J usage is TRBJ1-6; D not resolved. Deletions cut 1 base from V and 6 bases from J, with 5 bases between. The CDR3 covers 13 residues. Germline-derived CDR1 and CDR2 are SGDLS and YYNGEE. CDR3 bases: TGTGCCAGCAGCGTAAACAGTAATTCACCCCTCCACTTT. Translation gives CASSVNSNSPLHF. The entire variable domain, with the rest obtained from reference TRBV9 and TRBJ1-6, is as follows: DSGVTQTPKHLITATGQRVTLRCSPRSGDLSVYWYQQSLDQGLQFLIQYYNGEERAKGNILERFSAQQFPDLHSELNLSSLELGDSALYFCASSVNSNSPLHFGNGTRLTVT.

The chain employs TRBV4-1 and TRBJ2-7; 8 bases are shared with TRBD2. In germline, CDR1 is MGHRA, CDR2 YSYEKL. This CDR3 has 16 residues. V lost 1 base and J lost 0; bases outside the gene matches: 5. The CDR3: CASSQGTSGRSYEQYF. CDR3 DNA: TGCGCCAGCAGCCAAGGCACTAGCGGCCGCTCCTACGAGCAGTACTTC.

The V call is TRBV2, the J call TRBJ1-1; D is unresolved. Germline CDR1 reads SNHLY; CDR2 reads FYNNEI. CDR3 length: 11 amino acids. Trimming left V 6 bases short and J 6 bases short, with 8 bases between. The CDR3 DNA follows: TGTGCCAGCAGCCAAGCGGCTGAAGCTTTCTTT. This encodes CASSQAAEAFF. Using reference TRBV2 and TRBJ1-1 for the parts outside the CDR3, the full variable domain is EPEVTQTPSHQVTQMGQEVILRCVPISNHLYFYWYRQILGQKVEFLVSFYNNEISEKSEIFDDQFSVERPDGSNFTLKIRSTKLEDSAMYFCASSQAAEAFFGQGTRLTVV.

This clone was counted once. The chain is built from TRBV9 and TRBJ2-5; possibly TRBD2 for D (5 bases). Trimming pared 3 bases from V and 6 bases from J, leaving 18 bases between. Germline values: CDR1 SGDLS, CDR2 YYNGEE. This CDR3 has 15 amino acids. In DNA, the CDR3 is TGTGCCAGCAGCGGCCCCTCAGCTCCGGGGAAGACCCAGTACTTC. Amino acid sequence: CASSGPSAPGKTQYF.

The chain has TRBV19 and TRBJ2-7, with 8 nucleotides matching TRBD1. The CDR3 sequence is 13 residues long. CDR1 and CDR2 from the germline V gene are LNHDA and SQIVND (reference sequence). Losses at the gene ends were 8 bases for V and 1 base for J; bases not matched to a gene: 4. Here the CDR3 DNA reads TGTGCCAGTGGGTGGACAGGGTCCTACGAGCAGTACTTC. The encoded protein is CASGWTGSYEQYF.

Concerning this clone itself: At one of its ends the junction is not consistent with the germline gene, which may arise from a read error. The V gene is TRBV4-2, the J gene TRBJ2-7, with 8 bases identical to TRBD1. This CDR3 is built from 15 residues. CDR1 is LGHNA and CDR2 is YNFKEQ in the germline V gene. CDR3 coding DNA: TGTGCCAGCAGTAAGGCAGGGGGCCTCTCCCACGAGCAGTACTTC. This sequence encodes CASSKAGGLSHEQYF.

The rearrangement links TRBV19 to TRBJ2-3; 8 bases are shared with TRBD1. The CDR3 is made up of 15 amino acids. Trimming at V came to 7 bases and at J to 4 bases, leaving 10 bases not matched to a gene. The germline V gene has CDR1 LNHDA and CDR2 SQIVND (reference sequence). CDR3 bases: TGTGCCAGTACCCTTCCAGGGGGCTCGTCAGATACGCAGTATTTT. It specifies CASTLPGGSSDTQYF.

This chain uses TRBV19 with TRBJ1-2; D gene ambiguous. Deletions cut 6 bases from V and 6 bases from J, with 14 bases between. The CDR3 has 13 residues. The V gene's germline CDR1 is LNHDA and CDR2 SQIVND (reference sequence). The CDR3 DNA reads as TGTGCCAGTAGACACGTCCCCGCGGATGGCTACACCTTC. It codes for CASRHVPADGYTF.

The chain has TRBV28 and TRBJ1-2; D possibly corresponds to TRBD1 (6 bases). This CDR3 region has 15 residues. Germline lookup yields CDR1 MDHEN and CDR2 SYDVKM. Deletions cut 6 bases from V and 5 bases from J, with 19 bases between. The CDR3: CASRPGHLEIYGYTF. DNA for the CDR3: TGTGCCAGCAGACCGGGACACCTCGAAATTTATGGCTACACCTTC.

The CDR3 loop reads CASSLSKETQYF. The DNA of the CDR3 is TGTGCCAGCAGCTTAAGCAAAGAGACCCAGTACTTC. The V and J genes are TRBV7-8 and TRBJ2-5; no definite D call. V was trimmed by 2 bases and J by 3 bases, leaving 4 bases between them. Germline lookup yields CDR1 SGHVS and CDR2 FQNEAQ. The CDR3 contains 12 residues.

The CDR3 region has the DNA TGTGCCAGCTCACGGGACAGCCCCGATCAGCCCCAGCATTTT. Translating gives CASSRDSPDQPQHF. The chain carries TRBV18 and TRBJ1-5; 7 bases are shared with TRBD1. The CDR3 consists of 14 residues. Germline V CDR1 and CDR2: KGHSH, LQKENI. With V trimmed by 4 bases and J by 5 bases, 5 bases remained unmatched.

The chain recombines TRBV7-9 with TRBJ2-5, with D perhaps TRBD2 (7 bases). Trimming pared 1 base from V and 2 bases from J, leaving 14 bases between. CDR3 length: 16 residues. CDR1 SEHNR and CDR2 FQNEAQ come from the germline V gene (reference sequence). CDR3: CASSLVLGGGQETQYF. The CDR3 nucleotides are TGTGCCAGCAGCTTAGTTCTGGGAGGGGGTCAAGAGACCCAGTACTTC.

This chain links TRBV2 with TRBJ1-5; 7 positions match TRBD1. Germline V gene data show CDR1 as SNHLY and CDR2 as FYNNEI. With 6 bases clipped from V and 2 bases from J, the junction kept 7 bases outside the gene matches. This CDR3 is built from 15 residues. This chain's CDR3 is CASRQGGGGNQPQHF. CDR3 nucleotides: TGTGCCAGCAGGCAGGGGGGAGGTGGCAATCAGCCCCAGCATTTT.

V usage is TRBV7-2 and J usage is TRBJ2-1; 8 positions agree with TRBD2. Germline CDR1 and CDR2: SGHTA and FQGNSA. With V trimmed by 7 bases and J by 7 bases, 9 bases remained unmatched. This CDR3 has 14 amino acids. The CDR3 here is CASILADLGNEQFF. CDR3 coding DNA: TGTGCCAGCATACTAGCGGACCTAGGGAATGAGCAGTTCTTC.

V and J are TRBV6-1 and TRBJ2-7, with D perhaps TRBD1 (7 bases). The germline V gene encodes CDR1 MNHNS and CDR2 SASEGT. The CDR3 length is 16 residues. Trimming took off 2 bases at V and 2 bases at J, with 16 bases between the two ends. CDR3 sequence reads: CASSEPRQGGPYEQYF. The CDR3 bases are TGTGCCAGCAGTGAACCTCGACAGGGAGGCCCCTACGAGCAGTACTTC.

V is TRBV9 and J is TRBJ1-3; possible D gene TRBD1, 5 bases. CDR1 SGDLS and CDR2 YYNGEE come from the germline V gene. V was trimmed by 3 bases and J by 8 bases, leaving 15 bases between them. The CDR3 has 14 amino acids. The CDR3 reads CASSAGISGDTIYF. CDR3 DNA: TGTGCCAGCAGCGCAGGGATTAGCGGGGACACCATATATTTT.

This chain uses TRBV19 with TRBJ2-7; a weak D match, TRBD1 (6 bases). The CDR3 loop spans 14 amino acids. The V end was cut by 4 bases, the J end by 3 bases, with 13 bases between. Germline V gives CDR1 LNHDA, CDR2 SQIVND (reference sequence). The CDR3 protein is CASSNRGQIYEQYF. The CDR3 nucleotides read TGTGCCAGTAGTAATCGCGGACAGATCTACGAGCAGTACTTC.

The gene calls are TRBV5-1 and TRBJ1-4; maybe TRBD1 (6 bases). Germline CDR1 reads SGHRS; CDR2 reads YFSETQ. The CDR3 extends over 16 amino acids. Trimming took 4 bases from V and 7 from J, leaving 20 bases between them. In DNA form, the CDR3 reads TGCGCCAGCAGCCCGCCGGGGGGGGGCCGTGGTGAAAAACTGTTTTTT. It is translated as CASSPPGGGRGEKLFF.

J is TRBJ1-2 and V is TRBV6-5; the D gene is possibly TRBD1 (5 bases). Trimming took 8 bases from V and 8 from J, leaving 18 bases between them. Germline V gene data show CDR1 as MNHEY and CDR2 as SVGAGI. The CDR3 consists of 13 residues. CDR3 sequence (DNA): TGTGCCAGCCGAACCGACCTGGGGGGAGGCTACACCTTC. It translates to CASRTDLGGGYTF.

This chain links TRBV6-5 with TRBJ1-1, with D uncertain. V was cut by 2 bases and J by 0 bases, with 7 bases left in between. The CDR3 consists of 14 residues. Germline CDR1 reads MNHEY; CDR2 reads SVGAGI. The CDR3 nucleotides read TGTGCCAGCAGTTACGGAGAGTTGAACACTGAAGCTTTCTTT. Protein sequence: CASSYGELNTEAFF.

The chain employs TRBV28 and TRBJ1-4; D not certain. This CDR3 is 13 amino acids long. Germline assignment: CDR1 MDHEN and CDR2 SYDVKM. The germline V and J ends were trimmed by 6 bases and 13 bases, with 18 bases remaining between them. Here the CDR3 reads CASSYGLTELLFF. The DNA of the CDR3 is TGTGCCAGCAGCTATGGGTTGACGGAGCTACTGTTTTTT.

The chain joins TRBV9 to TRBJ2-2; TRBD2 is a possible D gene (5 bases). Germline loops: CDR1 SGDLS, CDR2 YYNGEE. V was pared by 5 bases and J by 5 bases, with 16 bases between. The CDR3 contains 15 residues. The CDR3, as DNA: TGTGCCAGCAGTGAGGGCTCAACGGGGACCGGGGAGCTGTTTTTT. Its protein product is CASSEGSTGTGELFF. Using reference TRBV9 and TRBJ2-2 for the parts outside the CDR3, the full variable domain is DSGVTQTPKHLITATGQRVTLRCSPRSGDLSVYWYQQSLDQGLQFLIQYYNGEERAKGNILERFSAQQFPDLHSELNLSSLELGDSALYFCASSEGSTGTGELFFGEGSRLTVL.

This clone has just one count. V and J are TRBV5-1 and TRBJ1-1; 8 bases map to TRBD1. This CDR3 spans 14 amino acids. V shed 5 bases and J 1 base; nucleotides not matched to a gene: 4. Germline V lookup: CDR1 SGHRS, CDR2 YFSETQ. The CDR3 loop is CASREGQANTEAFF. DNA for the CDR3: TGCGCCAGCAGAGAGGGACAGGCGAACACTGAAGCTTTCTTT.

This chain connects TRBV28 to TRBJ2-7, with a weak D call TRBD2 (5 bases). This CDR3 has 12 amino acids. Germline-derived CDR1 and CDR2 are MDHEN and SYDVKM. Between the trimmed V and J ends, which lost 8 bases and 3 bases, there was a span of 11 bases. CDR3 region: CASEGWGYEQYF. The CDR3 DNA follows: TGTGCCAGCGAGGGCTGGGGCTACGAGCAGTACTTC.

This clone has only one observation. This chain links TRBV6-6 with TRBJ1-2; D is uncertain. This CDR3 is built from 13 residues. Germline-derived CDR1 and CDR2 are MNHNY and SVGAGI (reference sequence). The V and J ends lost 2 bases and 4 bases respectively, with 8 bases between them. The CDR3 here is CASSYGQSYGYTF. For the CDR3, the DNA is TGTGCCAGCAGTTACGGGCAGTCCTATGGCTACACCTTC.

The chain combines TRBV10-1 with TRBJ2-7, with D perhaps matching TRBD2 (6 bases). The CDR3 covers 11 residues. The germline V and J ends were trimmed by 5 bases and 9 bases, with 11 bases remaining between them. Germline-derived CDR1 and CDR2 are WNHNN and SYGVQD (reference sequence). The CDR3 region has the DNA TGCGCCAGCAGTCCGGGGGATCGGCAGTACTTC. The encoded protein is CASSPGDRQYF.

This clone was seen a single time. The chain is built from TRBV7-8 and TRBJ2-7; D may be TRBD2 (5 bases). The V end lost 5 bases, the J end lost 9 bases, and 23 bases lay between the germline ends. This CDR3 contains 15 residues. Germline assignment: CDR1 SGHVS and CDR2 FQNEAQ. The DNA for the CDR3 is TGTGCCAGCAGCGCTTATGGGTCTCAGACTACGAGGCAGTACTTC. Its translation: CASSAYGSQTTRQYF.

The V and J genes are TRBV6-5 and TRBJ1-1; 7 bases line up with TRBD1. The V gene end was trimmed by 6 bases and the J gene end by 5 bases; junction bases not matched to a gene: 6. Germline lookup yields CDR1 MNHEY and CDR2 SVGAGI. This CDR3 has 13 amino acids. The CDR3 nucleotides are TGTGCCAGCAGCCCCGACAGGGTTACTGAAGCTTTCTTT. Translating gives CASSPDRVTEAFF.

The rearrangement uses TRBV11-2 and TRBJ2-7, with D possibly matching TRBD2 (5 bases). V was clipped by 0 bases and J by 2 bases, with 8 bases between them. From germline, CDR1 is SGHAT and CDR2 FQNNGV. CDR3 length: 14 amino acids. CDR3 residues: CASSLDLSAYEQYF. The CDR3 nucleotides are TGTGCCAGCAGCTTAGATCTTAGCGCCTACGAGCAGTACTTC.

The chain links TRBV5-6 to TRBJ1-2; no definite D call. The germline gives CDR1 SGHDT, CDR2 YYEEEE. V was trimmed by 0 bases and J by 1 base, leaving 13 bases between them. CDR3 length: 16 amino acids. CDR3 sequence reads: CASSLAGRYNNYGYTF. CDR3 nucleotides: TGTGCCAGCAGCTTGGCAGGTCGGTACAATAACTATGGCTACACCTTC.

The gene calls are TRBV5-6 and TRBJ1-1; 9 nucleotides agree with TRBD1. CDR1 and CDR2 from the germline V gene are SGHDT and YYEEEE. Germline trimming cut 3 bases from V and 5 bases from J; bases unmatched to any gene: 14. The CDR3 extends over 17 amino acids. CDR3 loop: CASSSSGGQGWRTEAFF. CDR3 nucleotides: TGTGCCAGCAGCTCGTCAGGGGGACAGGGCTGGAGAACTGAAGCTTTCTTT.